The subject of this entry is one TCR beta chain. The data originate from a study of shared clonotypes between healthy human individuals. TCRdb's copy holds only in-frame clones and misses some; the assay was immunoSEQ multiplex PCR. The repertoire holds 850,000 to 1,200,000 clones, with around four fifths as singletons. CDR1 KGHSH and CDR2 LQKENI come from the germline V gene. The V end was cut by 1 base, the J end by 0 bases, with 21 bases between. The CDR3 covers 19 residues. The gene calls are TRBV18 and TRBJ2-5; tentative D call: TRBD1 (6 bases). The receptor was isolated from a man younger than 35 in good health. The source material was memory CD4+ T cells sorted from blood. As for subset: CD45RA-negative fraction. CDR3 coding DNA: TGTGCCAGCTCACCACGGCCGGCTGACCTACAGGGACACCAAGAGACCCAGTACTTC. Amino acids: CASSPRPADLQGHQETQYF.